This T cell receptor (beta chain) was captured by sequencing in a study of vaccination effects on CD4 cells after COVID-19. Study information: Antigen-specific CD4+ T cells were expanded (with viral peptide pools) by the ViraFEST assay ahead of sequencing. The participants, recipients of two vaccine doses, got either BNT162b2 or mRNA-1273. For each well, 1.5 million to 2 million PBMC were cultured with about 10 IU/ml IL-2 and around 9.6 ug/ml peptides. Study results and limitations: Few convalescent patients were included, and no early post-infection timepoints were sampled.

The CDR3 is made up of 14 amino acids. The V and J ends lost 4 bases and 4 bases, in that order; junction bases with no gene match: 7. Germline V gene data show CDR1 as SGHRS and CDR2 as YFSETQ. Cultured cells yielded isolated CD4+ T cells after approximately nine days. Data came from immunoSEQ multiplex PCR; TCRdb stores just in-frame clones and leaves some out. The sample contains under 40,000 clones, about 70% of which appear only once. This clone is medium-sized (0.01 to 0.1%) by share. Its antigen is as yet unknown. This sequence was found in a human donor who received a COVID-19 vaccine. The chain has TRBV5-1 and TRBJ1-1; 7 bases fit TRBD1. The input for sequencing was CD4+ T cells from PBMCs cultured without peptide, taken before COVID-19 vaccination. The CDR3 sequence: CASSGPGTVTEAFF. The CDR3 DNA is TGCGCCAGCAGCGGTCCCGGGACAGTCACTGAAGCTTTCTTT.